This T cell receptor (beta chain) was captured by sequencing in a study of beta chain features in type 1 diabetes. Notes on this clone: The antigen remains undetermined.

What was sequenced were expressed TCRB transcripts, since all of the isolated RNA had been reverse transcribed. Profiled with immunoSEQ multiplex PCR; TCRdb holds only in-frame clones, not every one. The sample has hundreds of thousands of clones, about 10% seen once. The V segment lost 0 bases and the J segment 2 bases; nucleotides outside the gene matches: 3. Germline-derived CDR1 and CDR2 are LNHDA and SQIVND (reference sequence). The CDR3 runs 16 residues. Cells sorted by CD45RO/CCR7/CD25/CD127/CD95/CD27 comprised CD4+ naive, central memory, regulatory and stem cell-like memory cells. Study conclusions and caveats: The naive, central memory and Treg TCRB repertoires of patients appeared to be more similar to one another than those of healthy donors.

The chain couples TRBV19 to TRBJ2-7, with 11 bases lining up with TRBD2. Specimen: naive CD4+ T cells from blood. The clonotype was recovered from a woman in her 30s in good health. As DNA, the CDR3 is TGTGCCAGTAGTATAGATCGACTAGCGGGGCCCTACGAGCAGTACTTC. Protein product: CASSIDRLAGPYEQYF.